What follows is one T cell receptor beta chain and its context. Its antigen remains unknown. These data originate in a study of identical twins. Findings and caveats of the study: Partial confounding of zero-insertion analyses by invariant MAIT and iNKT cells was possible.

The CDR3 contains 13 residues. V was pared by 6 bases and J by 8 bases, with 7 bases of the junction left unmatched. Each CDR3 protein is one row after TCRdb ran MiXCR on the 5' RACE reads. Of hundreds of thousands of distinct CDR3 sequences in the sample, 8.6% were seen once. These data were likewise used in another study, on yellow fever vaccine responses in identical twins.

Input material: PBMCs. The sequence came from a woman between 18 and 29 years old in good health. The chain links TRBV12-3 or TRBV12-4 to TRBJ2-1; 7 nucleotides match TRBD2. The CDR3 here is CASRRAGTYEQFF. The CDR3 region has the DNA TGTGCCAGCAGAAGAGCGGGAACGTATGAGCAGTTCTTC.